These 30 T cell receptor beta chains came from one sample sequenced in a study of T cell changes during pregnancy in multiple sclerosis. Only in-frame clones appear in the TCRdb table, and some are missing; sequencing was by immunoSEQ multiplex PCR. The sample consists of about 60,000 clones, approximately 91% of them appearing once. The sample here was peripheral blood, taken in the second trimester of pregnancy. Receptors originate from a female donor with multiple sclerosis, enrolled in a pregnancy study.

The chain has TRBV7-9 and TRBJ1-1; tentative D call: TRBD1 (6 bases). The V and J ends lost 7 bases and 8 bases respectively, with 14 bases between them. The germline V gene has CDR1 SEHNR and CDR2 FQNEAQ (reference sequence). The CDR3 has 12 residues. The DNA for the CDR3 is TGTGCCAGCAAGGGCAGGGGTGGAGAAGCTTTCTTT. Amino acids: CASKGRGGEAFF.

CDR3 nucleotide sequence: TGTGCCAGCAGTTACTCCGACGGGGGAGGAGGCTACACCTTC. It codes for CASSYSDGGGGYTF. The J gene is TRBJ1-2, the V gene TRBV6-6; maybe TRBD1 (5 bases). Germline V gives CDR1 MNHNY, CDR2 SVGAGI (reference sequence). V was shortened by 0 bases and J by 8 bases, with 13 bases between the two germline ends. CDR3 length: 14 residues.

J is TRBJ2-1 and V is TRBV18, with 9 bases that match TRBD1. CDR1 is KGHSH, CDR2 LQKENI, per germline. This CDR3 is 17 amino acids long. Trimming removed 2 bases from V and 8 bases from J; junction bases left unmatched: 13. In nucleotides, the CDR3 is TGTGCCAGCTCACCATCGGCTTGGGACAGGGTACCGTATGAGCAGTTCTTC. Translation gives CASSPSAWDRVPYEQFF.

In DNA form, the CDR3 reads TGTGCCAGCAGCCAACTGACAGGCTCCACTGAAGCTTTCTTT. It translates to CASSQLTGSTEAFF. The J gene is TRBJ1-1, the V gene TRBV5-5, with D perhaps matching TRBD1 (6 bases). Germline V gives CDR1 SGHKS, CDR2 YYEKEE (reference sequence). The V and J ends lost 4 bases and 4 bases respectively, with 14 bases between them. The CDR3 consists of 14 residues.

The chain carries TRBV2 and TRBJ2-3; a possible D gene is TRBD2 (6 bases). V was clipped by 6 bases and J by 2 bases, with 12 bases between them. Per germline, CDR1 SNHLY and CDR2 FYNNEI. CDR3 length: 14 amino acids. The CDR3 here is CASRAGTHTDTQYF. In DNA form, the CDR3 reads TGTGCCAGCAGAGCCGGGACTCACACAGATACGCAGTATTTT.

V usage is TRBV4-2 and J usage is TRBJ2-3; 8 nucleotides match TRBD2. The length of the CDR3 is 16 residues. Germline CDR1 is LGHNA and CDR2 is YNFKEQ. The junction had 9 bases not matched to a gene; V was cut back by 1 base and J by 6 bases. In DNA form, the CDR3 reads TGTGCCAGCAGCCAAGGGCGTAGCGGGGTGGGGGATACGCAGTATTTT. This codes for CASSQGRSGVGDTQYF.

The chain couples TRBV30 to TRBJ2-1; TRBD1 agrees at 10 bases. CDR1 is GTSNPN and CDR2 is SVGIG in the germline V gene (reference sequence). The CDR3 consists of 16 residues. V was clipped by 4 bases and J by 7 bases; unmatched bases: 13. The CDR3 region is CAWNDVGQGVGNEQFF. The CDR3 coding sequence is TGTGCCTGGAATGACGTAGGACAGGGGGTTGGGAATGAGCAGTTCTTC.

The rearrangement links TRBV7-3 to TRBJ2-1, with D tentatively TRBD1 (5 bases). CDR1 SGHTA and CDR2 FQGTGA come from the germline V gene. V was clipped by 0 bases and J by 0 bases, with 6 bases between them. The CDR3 runs 15 residues. The CDR3 nucleotides are TGTGCCAGCAGCTTAACAGGGGACTCCTACAATGAGCAGTTCTTC. Amino acids: CASSLTGDSYNEQFF. Drawing the rest from reference TRBV7-3 and TRBJ2-1, the complete variable domain is GAGVSQTPSNKVTEKGKYVELRCDPISGHTALYWYRQSLGQGPEFLIYFQGTGAADDSGLPNDRFFAVRPEGSVSTLKIQRTERGDSAVYLCASSLTGDSYNEQFFGPGTRLTVL.

The rearrangement uses TRBV10-2 and TRBJ1-2; 7 nucleotides line up with TRBD1. The CDR3 loop spans 13 amino acids. Germline loops: CDR1 WSHSY, CDR2 SAAADI. V shed 7 bases and J 2 bases; nucleotides not matched to a gene: 4. The CDR3 region has the DNA TGCGCCAGCACGGGACAGCCCAACTATGGCTACACCTTC. Residues: CASTGQPNYGYTF.

V is TRBV27 and J is TRBJ2-7; TRBD2 matches at 8 bases. CDR1 is MNHEY and CDR2 is SMNVEV in the germline V gene (reference sequence). The CDR3 contains 15 residues. V dropped 6 bases and J dropped 0; count of bases not matched to a gene: 7. DNA of the CDR3: TGTGCCAGCAGAGTGCGGGGGGCCAGCTCCTACGAGCAGTACTTC. Encoded protein: CASRVRGASSYEQYF.

This chain joins TRBV11-2 and TRBJ1-1, with D unresolved. CDR3 length equals 12 residues. Trimming pared 4 bases from V and 10 bases from J, leaving 13 bases between. Germline loops: CDR1 SGHAT, CDR2 FQNNGV. CDR3 region: CASSSKLSGAFF. The CDR3 DNA reads as TGTGCCAGCAGCTCGAAGCTGAGTGGAGCTTTCTTT. The variable domain in full, with the rest retrieved from reference TRBV11-2 and TRBJ1-1, is EAGVAQSPRYKIIEKRQSVAFWCNPISGHATLYWYQQILGQGPKLLIQFQNNGVVDDSQLPKDRFSAERLKGVDSTLKIQPAKLEDSAVYLCASSSKLSGAFFGQGTRLTVV.

This rearrangement joins TRBV5-1 to TRBJ2-3, with a weak D call TRBD1 (5 bases). This CDR3 region has 14 residues. CDR1 SGHRS and CDR2 YFSETQ come from the germline V gene. V dropped 4 bases and J dropped 8 bases, with 17 bases sitting between them. The CDR3 loop reads CASSDSTETGTQYF. DNA of the CDR3: TGCGCCAGCAGCGACAGCACCGAGACGGGTACGCAGTATTTT.

V and J are TRBV5-1 and TRBJ1-2, with 9 bases fitting TRBD1. CDR1 is SGHRS, CDR2 YFSETQ, per germline. The length of the CDR3 is 15 residues. The ends lost 4 bases at V and 7 bases at J; junction bases unmatched: 11. The CDR3 protein is CASSALQGADGGYTF. The CDR3 DNA reads as TGCGCCAGCAGCGCGTTACAGGGGGCGGATGGTGGCTACACCTTC.

The chain is built from TRBV9 and TRBJ2-2; D is unclear. CDR1 and CDR2 (germline): SGDLS, YYNGEE. The CDR3 contains 14 residues. Trimming shortened V by 3 bases and J by 1 base, and 7 bases separated the two germline ends. CDR3 in amino acids: CASSARVNTGELFF. Here the CDR3 DNA reads TGTGCCAGCAGCGCCCGGGTGAACACCGGGGAGCTGTTTTTT.

The chain uses TRBV7-3 and TRBJ2-1; the D gene is possibly TRBD1 (5 bases). Deletions cut 6 bases from V and 6 bases from J, with 18 bases between. The CDR3 sequence is 15 residues long. The germline V gene encodes CDR1 SGHTA and CDR2 FQGTGA. Written as DNA, the CDR3 is TGTGCCAGCAGGTCAATGTCACAGGCGGTCAATGAGCAGTTCTTC. It encodes CASRSMSQAVNEQFF.

The rearrangement uses TRBV19 and TRBJ2-1, with D perhaps matching TRBD2 (5 bases). CDR1 LNHDA and CDR2 SQIVND come from the germline V gene (reference sequence). V dropped 9 bases and J dropped 5 bases, with 26 bases sitting between them. The CDR3 sequence is 17 residues long. CDR3 amino acids: CASGPRQRARGNNEQFF. As DNA, the CDR3 is TGTGCCAGCGGGCCCCGTCAGCGCGCCCGGGGTAACAATGAGCAGTTCTTC.

The rearrangement links TRBV7-2 to TRBJ1-2; the match to TRBD1 covers 7 bases. Germline V gene data show CDR1 as SGHTA and CDR2 as FQGNSA. V lost 5 bases, J lost 7 bases, and 16 bases stayed unmatched. The CDR3 covers 16 residues. The CDR3 reads CASSPRDSPIARGYTF. The CDR3 coding sequence is TGTGCCAGCAGCCCCCGGGACAGTCCTATTGCTCGTGGCTACACCTTC.

This rearrangement joins TRBV29-1 to TRBJ1-1; the match to TRBD1 covers 10 bases. Germline assignment: CDR1 SQVTM and CDR2 ANQGSEA. The CDR3 contains 14 residues. V was pared by 6 bases and J by 0 bases, with 4 bases of the junction left unmatched. DNA of the CDR3: TGCAGCGTGAGGGGGACAGGGGTGAACACTGAAGCTTTCTTT. It codes for CSVRGTGVNTEAFF.

The gene calls are TRBV27 and TRBJ2-2, with 7 bases lining up with TRBD1. The CDR3 contains 15 residues. Germline V CDR1 and CDR2: MNHEY, SMNVEV (reference sequence). Trimming took 2 bases from V and 3 from J; bases not matched to a gene: 3. The CDR3 region has the DNA TGTGCCAGCAGTTTACGGGACAGCCACACCGGGGAGCTGTTTTTT. Translation gives CASSLRDSHTGELFF.

Regarding this clone: The same CDR3 also results from other DNA sequences found in this sample. The V call is TRBV30, the J call TRBJ1-1; D call uncertain. CDR1 and CDR2 from the germline V gene are GTSNPN and SVGIG (reference sequence). Trimming took 2 bases from V and 0 from J, leaving 7 bases between them. The CDR3 covers 13 residues. The CDR3 sequence: CAWSSGMNTEAFF. In DNA, the CDR3 is TGTGCCTGGAGTAGCGGGATGAACACTGAAGCTTTCTTT.

The chain uses TRBV29-1 and TRBJ2-3, with D tentatively TRBD1 (6 bases). This CDR3 region has 12 residues. The germline V gene encodes CDR1 SQVTM and CDR2 ANQGSEA. V gave up 7 bases and J gave up 6 bases, with 14 bases separating them. This CDR3 reads CSGTASADTQYF. The CDR3 DNA reads as TGCAGCGGGACAGCGTCGGCGGATACGCAGTATTTT.

The CDR3 region is CASSLVVPLPPGGNTEAFF. CDR3 bases: TGTGCCAGCAGCTTAGTAGTTCCCTTACCCCCAGGAGGCAACACTGAAGCTTTCTTT. The chain employs TRBV7-8 and TRBJ1-1; D gene uncertain. CDR1 SGHVS and CDR2 FQNEAQ come from the germline V gene. The CDR3 is 19 amino acids. The V gene lost 1 base and the J gene lost 2 bases, with 23 bases spanning the gap.

The V call is TRBV7-9, the J call TRBJ1-2, with D tentatively TRBD1 (5 bases). The CDR3 has 15 residues. Trimming took off 5 bases at V and 6 bases at J, with 19 bases between the two ends. Germline CDR1 reads SEHNR; CDR2 reads FQNEAQ (reference sequence). The CDR3 DNA is TGTGCCAGCAGCCCTAGGGGCTGGGAAGACCATGGCTACACCTTC. This gives the protein CASSPRGWEDHGYTF.

This chain uses TRBV7-2 with TRBJ2-5, with 12 bases lining up with TRBD2. The CDR3 is 15 residues long. Trimming cost V 5 bases and J 2 bases; bases outside gene matches: 3. Germline values: CDR1 SGHTA, CDR2 FQGNSA. In nucleotides, the CDR3 is TGTGCCAGCAGCACCCTAGCGGGGGGGCAAGAGACCCAGTACTTC. Residues: CASSTLAGGQETQYF. Full variable domain (remainder filled in from reference TRBV7-2 and TRBJ2-5): GAGVSQSPSNKVTEKGKDVELRCDPISGHTALYWYRQSLGQGLEFLIYFQGNSAPDKSGLPSDRFSAERTGGSVSTLTIQRTQQEDSAVYLCASSTLAGGQETQYFGPGTRLLVL.

The chain employs TRBV6-1 and TRBJ1-1, with 9 bases lining up with TRBD1. CDR1 and CDR2 from the germline V gene are MNHNS and SASEGT. V dropped 10 bases and J dropped 5; count of bases not matched to a gene: 11. This CDR3 has 14 amino acids. The CDR3 protein is CATQWDRVGTEAFF. The CDR3 DNA is TGTGCCACCCAGTGGGACAGGGTGGGAACTGAAGCTTTCTTT.

The V gene is TRBV7-9, the J gene TRBJ1-1, with D possibly TRBD1 on 6 matching bases. V was pared by 3 bases and J by 1 base, with 9 bases between. The CDR3 totals 14 residues. Looked up from germline, CDR1 is SEHNR and CDR2 is FQNEAQ (reference sequence). The CDR3 nucleotides are TGTGCCAGCAGCTTTCAACAGGGGAACACTGAAGCTTTCTTT. Translation: CASSFQQGNTEAFF.

CDR3 coding DNA: TGTGCCAGCAGTAGGTCCCGGGACAGGAGTACAGATACGCAGTATTTT. Its translation is CASSRSRDRSTDTQYF. The chain combines TRBV28 with TRBJ2-3; 8 bases fit TRBD1. With 5 bases clipped from V and 3 bases from J, the junction kept 10 bases outside the gene matches. This CDR3 has 16 residues. CDR1 and CDR2 (germline): MDHEN, SYDVKM. Looking up the rest from reference TRBV28 and TRBJ2-3 gives the full variable domain: DVKVTQSSRYLVKRTGEKVFLECVQDMDHENMFWYRQDPGLGLRLIYFSYDVKMKEKGDIPEGYSVSREKKERFSLILESASTNQTSMYLCASSRSRDRSTDTQYFGPGTRLTVL.

This chain uses TRBV5-4 with TRBJ2-7; 9 bases map to TRBD1. This CDR3 comprises 15 residues. The J segment lost 2 bases and the V segment lost 0 bases, leaving 3 bases of the junction unmatched. Germline V gene lookup returns CDR1 SGHNT and CDR2 YYREEE (reference sequence). DNA for the CDR3: TGTGCCAGCAGCTTGGAGGGGGACAGGGCCTACGAGCAGTACTTC. Amino acids: CASSLEGDRAYEQYF.

J is TRBJ2-1 and V is TRBV6-1; maybe TRBD2 (6 bases). V was clipped by 6 bases and J by 4 bases, with 16 bases between them. This CDR3 has 15 residues. Per the germline V gene, CDR1 is MNHNS and CDR2 is SASEGT. The CDR3 loop is CASRTTGLQYNEQFF. In DNA, the CDR3 is TGTGCCAGCAGGACCACGGGACTGCAATACAATGAGCAGTTCTTC.

The gene calls are TRBV5-1 and TRBJ2-7, with D perhaps matching TRBD1 (5 bases). V dropped 6 bases and J dropped 0 bases, with 16 bases sitting between them. The germline gives CDR1 SGHRS, CDR2 YFSETQ. The CDR3 covers 15 residues. CDR3 sequence reads: CASNLGVTASYEQYF. In DNA, the CDR3 is TGCGCCAGCAATCTAGGGGTCACAGCCTCCTACGAGCAGTACTTC.